This section outlines one T cell receptor (beta chain) sequence together with its context. The V gene lost 4 bases and the J gene lost 2 bases, with 15 bases spanning the gap. The CDR3 consists of 15 residues. Germline loops: CDR1 SGDLS, CDR2 YYNGEE. Original methodology: Researchers report that nucleated cell counts were estimated from reference gene primer amplification. The data were produced by immunoSEQ multiplex PCR, yet TCRdb's version contains in-frame clones alone and is incomplete. V, J and clone size derive from that table, while D and trimming were established from the DNA sequence. The top ten hold over 1.5% of the sample, which has 400,000 to 550,000 clones, nearly 90% seen once. The data belong to a study of blood T cell repertoires in COVID-19. Study at large: Material from acute and convalescent COVID-19 was sourced from the United States, Italy and Spain.

The sequencing input was PBMCs or T cells enriched from blood (not recorded which). The receptor comes from a woman aged 18-29 years with acute COVID-19. The chain couples TRBV9 to TRBJ2-5; a possible D gene is TRBD1 (6 bases). The CDR3 protein is CASSHLQGRQETQYF. Written as DNA, the CDR3 is TGTGCCAGCAGCCACCTACAGGGAAGGCAAGAGACCCAGTACTTC.